The subject of this entry is one T cell receptor beta chain. Deletions cut 4 bases from V and 3 bases from J, with 7 bases between. Germline lookup yields CDR1 MNHEY and CDR2 SVGEGT. The CDR3 has 12 residues. As originally analysed: Estimation of nucleated cell counts relied on the amplification of reference gene primers. Here immunoSEQ multiplex PCR was the method, and the copy in TCRdb shows in-frame clones only, minus some. V, J and clone size are taken as reported in that table, and D and trimming were inferred from the DNA itself. The sample lists under 300,000 clones; roughly four fifths were seen once. This specimen comes from a study of blood T cell repertoires in COVID-19. Overall study: Material from acute and convalescent COVID-19 was sourced from the United States, Italy and Spain.

The chain recombines TRBV6-2 or TRBV6-3 with TRBJ2-7; D unclear. What was sequenced was peripheral blood. The source is a woman aged 50 to 60 who had recovered from COVID-19. The CDR3 DNA sequence: TGTGCCAGCAGTTGGAGCGTCTACGAGCAGTACTTC. Protein: CASSWSVYEQYF.